This TCR beta chain was recorded in a study of graft-versus-host responses after intestinal transplantation. Broader study findings: GvH clone levels peaked in circulation, and this peak was associated with early post-transplant HvG declines.

Libraries were prepared by immunoSEQ multiplex PCR; TCRdb keeps only in-frame clonotypes and omits some of them. Of about 39,000 clones listed, nearly 90% were seen once; the top ten hold 6% to 7.5%. Of note for this clone: Its antigen is currently unknown.

Germline assignment: CDR1 SGHTA and CDR2 FQGNSA. V dropped 0 bases and J dropped 0 bases, with 23 bases sitting between them. This CDR3 region has 20 residues. Here the sequenced sample was PBMCs, taken about 270 days after transplant. V usage is TRBV7-2 and J usage is TRBJ1-1, with a possible D match to TRBD1 (5 bases). This clonotype originated in a human patient who received an intestinal transplant, so some T cells may come from the graft donor. CDR3 sequence (DNA): TGTGCCAGCAGCTTAGCATCGTTTTATGAAAGGGGCAACTTGAACACTGAAGCTTTCTTT. This encodes CASSLASFYERGNLNTEAFF.